One and the same sample provided the 20 T cell receptor beta chains below, sequenced in a study of CD8 T cells in Susac syndrome. Random hexamers served to reverse transcribe about 0.5 to 1 ug RNA. TCRdb passed the immunoSEQ multiplex PCR reads through MiXCR, listing each CDR3 protein once. Among about 200,000 distinct CDR3 sequences, 92% were seen once, and the ten largest hold roughly 0.13%. The sequenced material came from CD8+ T cells from PBMCs. The receptor set was obtained from a human donor with multiple sclerosis.

The chain uses TRBV7-9 and TRBJ2-7; TRBD1 matches at 7 bases. The length of the CDR3 is 13 residues. The germline gives CDR1 SEHNR, CDR2 FQNEAQ (reference sequence). V shed 5 bases and J 6 bases; nucleotides not matched to a gene: 7. This CDR3 reads CASSPDREFEQYF. The DNA of the CDR3 is TGTGCCAGCAGCCCCGACAGGGAGTTCGAGCAGTACTTC.

The J gene is TRBJ1-2, the V gene TRBV29-1, with 9 bases fitting TRBD1. Trimming took 5 bases from V and 6 from J; bases not matched to a gene: 4. The CDR3 totals 12 residues. The germline V gene encodes CDR1 SQVTM and CDR2 ANQGSEA. The CDR3 loop is CSVQGQGNGYTF. The CDR3 DNA reads TGCAGCGTTCAGGGACAGGGTAATGGCTACACCTTC.

This rearrangement joins TRBV6-1 to TRBJ2-1; TRBD2 matches at 10 bases. CDR3 length: 17 residues. CDR1 is MNHNS, CDR2 SASEGT, per germline. The junction had 14 bases not matched to a gene; V was cut back by 5 bases and J by 7 bases. Written as DNA, the CDR3 is TGTGCCAGCAGTCAGGGGACTAGCGTAATTCCGGAGAATGAGCAGTTCTTC. It encodes CASSQGTSVIPENEQFF.

This clonotype was found a few times. V is TRBV27 and J is TRBJ1-3; D gene unclear. The CDR3 has 13 amino acids. Trimming left V 2 bases short and J 4 bases short, with 6 bases between. Germline CDR1 MNHEY, CDR2 SMNVEV (reference sequence). The CDR3: CASSLRGGNTIYF. Here the CDR3 DNA reads TGTGCCAGCAGTTTACGGGGAGGAAACACCATATATTTT.

The chain recombines TRBV12-3 or TRBV12-4 with TRBJ2-7, with 9 bases that match TRBD1. J lost 6 bases, V lost 7 bases, and 10 bases had no gene match. The CDR3 length is 14 residues. The CDR3 sequence is CASTLGDRVGEQYF. The CDR3 bases are TGTGCCAGCACCTTAGGGGACAGGGTCGGCGAGCAGTACTTC.

The V and J genes are TRBV6-2 or TRBV6-3 and TRBJ1-1, with 7 bases identical to TRBD1. Germline V gene sequence: CDR1 MNHEY, CDR2 SVGEGT. This CDR3 has 15 amino acids. The V segment lost 9 bases and the J segment 2 bases; nucleotides outside the gene matches: 12. As DNA, the CDR3 is TGTGCCAGTATGACCGAGGGGGCTCCCAACACTGAAGCTTTCTTT. This codes for CASMTEGAPNTEAFF.

The genes are TRBV5-1 and TRBJ2-5; 7 bases line up with TRBD1. Trimming at V came to 0 bases and at J to 1 base, leaving 6 bases not matched to a gene. Germline assignment: CDR1 SGHRS and CDR2 YFSETQ. This CDR3 region has 16 residues. Here the CDR3 DNA reads TGCGCCAGCAGCTTGGCACTGGACAGGCTCCAAGAGACCCAGTACTTC. It specifies CASSLALDRLQETQYF.

The genes are TRBV7-9 and TRBJ2-3, with TRBD2 identical over 9 bases. The germline CDR1 and CDR2 sequences are SEHNR and FQNEAQ (reference sequence). The CDR3 consists of 16 residues. Trimming at V came to 5 bases and at J to 3 bases, leaving 9 bases not matched to a gene. CDR3 sequence reads: CASSAIAGVDTDTQYF. CDR3 DNA sequence: TGTGCCAGCAGCGCGATAGCGGGAGTTGATACAGATACGCAGTATTTT.

The chain recombines TRBV12-3 or TRBV12-4 with TRBJ2-1; 9 bases map to TRBD1. The CDR3 runs 16 residues. Trimming cost V 6 bases and J 5 bases; bases outside gene matches: 11. The CDR3 here is CASSSTGTGPNNEQFF. CDR3 in DNA: TGTGCCAGCAGCTCCACCGGGACAGGGCCCAACAATGAGCAGTTCTTC.

This sequence joins TRBV9 and TRBJ1-2, with a tentative D call TRBD1 (5 bases). The CDR3 runs to 15 residues. CDR1 is SGDLS, CDR2 YYNGEE, per germline. V lost 2 bases and J lost 1, with 12 bases in between. Written as DNA, the CDR3 is TGTGCCAGCAGCGTTCAGGGCTACGGTAACTATGGCTACACCTTC. It codes for CASSVQGYGNYGYTF. Variable domain in full (rest from reference TRBV9 and TRBJ1-2): DSGVTQTPKHLITATGQRVTLRCSPRSGDLSVYWYQQSLDQGLQFLIQYYNGEERAKGNILERFSAQQFPDLHSELNLSSLELGDSALYFCASSVQGYGNYGYTFGSGTRLTVV.

The J gene is TRBJ2-7, the V gene TRBV19; 8 bases map to TRBD1. The CDR3 is 13 amino acids. Per the germline V gene, CDR1 is LNHDA and CDR2 is SQIVND (reference sequence). J was trimmed by 4 bases and V by 6 bases; bases with no gene match: 5. The CDR3 sequence is CASSDRTGYEQYF. CDR3 sequence (DNA): TGTGCCAGTAGCGACAGGACAGGGTACGAGCAGTACTTC.

The V call is TRBV9, the J call TRBJ1-1; the D gene is possibly TRBD1 (6 bases). Trimming pared 3 bases from V and 4 bases from J, leaving 10 bases between. CDR1 is SGDLS and CDR2 is YYNGEE in the germline V gene. The CDR3 sequence is 13 residues long. This CDR3 is CASSAGGLTEAFF. The DNA of the CDR3 is TGTGCCAGCAGCGCGGGGGGCCTCACTGAAGCTTTCTTT.

This chain connects TRBV27 to TRBJ1-5; TRBD1 might be the D (6 bases). CDR1 MNHEY and CDR2 SMNVEV come from the germline V gene (reference sequence). The CDR3 consists of 16 residues. The V and J ends lost 2 bases and 2 bases respectively, with 13 bases between them. The CDR3 sequence: CASSLMSPGGNQPQHF. The CDR3 DNA reads as TGTGCCAGCAGTTTAATGTCGCCAGGGGGCAATCAGCCCCAGCATTTT.

The rearrangement uses TRBV7-9 and TRBJ2-5; a possible D gene is TRBD2 (5 bases). The ends were cut back, 3 bases at V and 3 bases at J, with 8 bases in the middle. This CDR3 spans 13 amino acids. Germline lookup yields CDR1 SEHNR and CDR2 FQNEAQ (reference sequence). In DNA, the CDR3 is TGTGCCAGCAGCTTTTATAGCGAAGAGACCCAGTACTTC. It yields the protein CASSFYSEETQYF.

The chain carries TRBV9 and TRBJ2-1; TRBD2 matches at 14 bases. V shed 8 bases, J shed 9 bases, and the junction held 7 bases outside the gene matches. This CDR3 region has 14 residues. Germline assignment: CDR1 SGDLS and CDR2 YYNGEE. The CDR3 is CASSTGLAGVEQFF. CDR3 bases: TGTGCCAGTTCAACGGGACTAGCGGGGGTTGAGCAGTTCTTC.

This clonotype has just one count. This rearrangement joins TRBV7-9 to TRBJ1-5; D remains unclear. This CDR3 spans 15 amino acids. Germline CDR1 reads SEHNR; CDR2 reads FQNEAQ (reference sequence). The V end was cut by 1 base, the J end by 1 base, with 8 bases between. The CDR3 region has the DNA TGTGCCAGCAGCTTAGAGGGTCTGAGCAATCAGCCCCAGCATTTT. Its translation is CASSLEGLSNQPQHF.

The rearrangement uses TRBV9 and TRBJ2-1; no firm D call. The CDR3 covers 14 residues. The germline V gene has CDR1 SGDLS and CDR2 YYNGEE. Trimming shortened V by 0 bases and J by 7 bases, and 11 bases separated the two germline ends. CDR3: CASSVAWQPNEQFF. As DNA, the CDR3 is TGTGCCAGCAGCGTAGCTTGGCAGCCTAATGAGCAGTTCTTC.

In this sample, this clonotype turned up once. The gene calls are TRBV5-6 and TRBJ2-7; 7 nucleotides match TRBD1. The CDR3 totals 14 residues. Germline V lookup: CDR1 SGHDT, CDR2 YYEEEE. The V and J ends lost 3 bases and 4 bases, in that order; junction bases with no gene match: 7. CDR3 DNA sequence: TGTGCCAGCAGCTGGGCAGGGGGTAATTACGAGCAGTACTTC. It codes for CASSWAGGNYEQYF.

The CDR3 region has the DNA TGTGCCAGCACCTCTCCGGAAACGGGAGGCTACACCTTC. Translated, it gives CASTSPETGGYTF. The V and J genes are TRBV25-1 and TRBJ1-2; D gene unclear. Germline V gene sequence: CDR1 MGHDK, CDR2 SYGVNS. CDR3 length: 13 residues. V was pared by 7 bases and J by 8 bases, with 17 bases between.

This clonotype was observed a few times. Written as DNA, the CDR3 is TGTGCCAGCAGCGACCTGGACAGAGAGGTCCACGAGCAGTACTTC. The encoded protein is CASSDLDREVHEQYF. The gene calls are TRBV9 and TRBJ2-7; tentative D call: TRBD1 (6 bases). The CDR3 extends over 15 amino acids. Germline CDR1 is SGDLS and CDR2 is YYNGEE. V dropped 3 bases and J dropped 5 bases, with 18 bases sitting between them.